A single sample gave rise to the 18 T cell receptor beta chains below, sequenced in a study of response to subunit inactivated influenza vaccine (dated by TCRdb to 2017 to 2018). Library preparation was by RT-PCR. Sequenced using an Illumina HiSeq 2500. TCRdb itself trimmed the public reads at Q25 with fastp, ran MiXCR and retained productive beta chains. Every distinct CDR3 protein forms one entry, paired with its most common genes and DNA. This sample lists around 650,000 distinct CDR3 sequences; around 14% were detected once. The top ten clones comprise about 9.9% of the sample. Sequencing was performed on PBMCs from blood, taken about 13 days after vaccination. These receptors were collected from a man aged 45-65 years who received an inactivated influenza vaccine. Donor details come from another sample of the same person, matched by shared clones.

There are a few counts of this clonotype. The chain employs TRBV11-2 and TRBJ2-7; D perhaps matches TRBD1 (6 bases). V shed 0 bases and J shed 0 bases, with 15 bases lying between them. The CDR3 is 17 amino acids. CDR1 and CDR2 from the germline V gene are SGHAT and FQNNGV. The CDR3 DNA follows: TGTGCCAGCAGCTTAGATCCAAGACAGGTTCCCTCCTACGAGCAGTACTTC. It yields the protein CASSLDPRQVPSYEQYF.

About this clonotype itself: At one end the junction does not follow the germline gene, possibly because of a read error. The chain recombines TRBV6-2 or TRBV6-3 with TRBJ2-7; TRBD1 or TRBD2 may be the D gene (5 bases each). The CDR3 covers 13 residues. Germline CDR1 and CDR2: MNHEY and SVGEGT. The CDR3 is CATSMGVVYEQYF. CDR3 DNA: TGTGCCACCAGTATGGGGGTAGTCTACGAGCAGTACTTC.

DNA for the CDR3: TGTGCCAGCAGCCAAGATTTTGGGCAGGGTTTTAACAATGAGCAGTTCTTC. Translating gives CASSQDFGQGFNNEQFF. The chain is built from TRBV3-1 and TRBJ2-1, with D possibly matching TRBD1 (5 bases). CDR3 length: 17 residues. The V end lost 0 bases, the J end lost 5 bases, and 17 bases lay between the germline ends. Looked up from germline, CDR1 is LGHDT and CDR2 is YNNKEL (reference sequence).

This chain connects TRBV24-1 to TRBJ2-7; 10 bases fit TRBD1. Trimming removed 4 bases from V and 6 bases from J; junction bases left unmatched: 8. CDR3 length: 15 residues. Germline CDR1 is KGHDR and CDR2 is SFDVKD. The CDR3: CATSDPGTGAREQYF. The CDR3 nucleotides read TGTGCCACCAGTGACCCCGGGACAGGGGCCCGCGAGCAGTACTTC.

V gene TRBV27 combines with J gene TRBJ2-1, with 13 bases identical to TRBD2. Germline loops: CDR1 MNHEY, CDR2 SMNVEV (reference sequence). V dropped 5 bases and J dropped 13; count of bases not matched to a gene: 8. The CDR3 extends over 14 amino acids. This chain's CDR3 is CASSAGTSGTGQFF. CDR3 nucleotide sequence: TGTGCCAGCAGTGCCGGGACTAGCGGGACTGGACAGTTCTTC.

The chain has TRBV28 and TRBJ2-1, with 8 bases identical to TRBD2. The V and J ends lost 1 base and 6 bases, in that order; junction bases with no gene match: 11. CDR1 and CDR2 from the germline V gene are MDHEN and SYDVKM. The CDR3 spans 17 residues. The CDR3 DNA reads as TGTGCCAGCAGTTTATTCGCGGGACTAGGGGGGTCCAATGAGCAGTTCTTC. Translation: CASSLFAGLGGSNEQFF.

This clonotype came up a few times. The V call is TRBV29-1, the J call TRBJ2-5; 7 bases fit TRBD1. The CDR3 has 13 amino acids. Looked up from germline, CDR1 is SQVTM and CDR2 is ANQGSEA. V shed 7 bases, J shed 5 bases, and the junction held 10 bases outside the gene matches. CDR3 amino acids: CSAPGQYVETQYF. In DNA form, the CDR3 reads TGCAGCGCCCCGGGACAGTATGTGGAGACCCAGTACTTC.

The gene calls are TRBV20-1 and TRBJ2-7; a weak D match, TRBD2 (5 bases). Germline values: CDR1 DFQATT, CDR2 SNEGSKA (reference sequence). V was trimmed by 4 bases and J by 5 bases, leaving 9 bases between them. The CDR3 length is 11 residues. The CDR3 sequence: CSATSLDEQYF. CDR3 nucleotides: TGCAGTGCTACTAGCTTGGACGAGCAGTACTTC.

This clonotype was found many times. CDR3 in amino acids: CASSDGNSGNTIYF. The DNA of the CDR3 is TGCGCCAGCTCGGACGGAAACTCTGGAAACACCATATATTTT. The chain employs TRBV5-1 and TRBJ1-3, with D unresolved. V shed 7 bases and J shed 0 bases, with 11 bases lying between them. The germline V gene has CDR1 SGHRS and CDR2 YFSETQ. This CDR3 region has 14 residues.

This clonotype was seen only a few times. The V and J genes are TRBV28 and TRBJ2-2; no reliable D call. With 1 base removed from V and 6 bases from J, the gap between germline ends came to 9 bases. The CDR3 has 14 residues. Germline-derived CDR1 and CDR2 are MDHEN and SYDVKM. The CDR3 loop reads CASSLLIAPGELFF. As DNA, the CDR3 is TGTGCCAGCAGTTTATTGATTGCCCCCGGGGAGCTGTTTTTT.

In its sample, this clonotype was seen a few times. CDR3: CASSPPAGANTGELFF. The CDR3 DNA is TGTGCCAGCAGCCCACCAGCGGGAGCAAACACCGGGGAGCTGTTTTTT. The rearrangement joins TRBV9 to TRBJ2-2; 8 bases match TRBD2. This CDR3 comprises 16 residues. V dropped 4 bases and J dropped 2; count of bases not matched to a gene: 7. Germline CDR1 reads SGDLS; CDR2 reads YYNGEE.

This clonotype has just a few counts. The chain joins TRBV7-2 to TRBJ1-6, with 7 bases that match TRBD1. The CDR3 runs 15 residues. The germline V gene encodes CDR1 SGHTA and CDR2 FQGNSA. V dropped 5 bases and J dropped 7; count of bases not matched to a gene: 8. The CDR3, as DNA: TGTGCCAGCAGCATCACAGGGGTGGAAAATTCACCCCTCCACTTT. Protein product: CASSITGVENSPLHF. Based on the CDR3 plus reference TRBV7-2 and TRBJ1-6, the full variable domain is GAGVSQSPSNKVTEKGKDVELRCDPISGHTALYWYRQSLGQGLEFLIYFQGNSAPDKSGLPSDRFSAERTGGSVSTLTIQRTQQEDSAVYLCASSITGVENSPLHFGNGTRLTVT.

This clonotype was seen only a few times. The CDR3, as DNA: TGCAGCGTTGTAGGGGACAGGGGGAACGAGCAGTACTTC. This codes for CSVVGDRGNEQYF. This rearrangement joins TRBV29-1 to TRBJ2-7, with 11 bases matching TRBD1. The V gene end was trimmed by 4 bases and the J gene end by 5 bases; junction bases not matched to a gene: 4. CDR1 and CDR2 (germline): SQVTM, ANQGSEA. The CDR3 has 13 residues.

In its sample, this clonotype was seen a few times. The V gene is TRBV11-2, the J gene TRBJ1-5; perhaps TRBD1 as D (6 bases). Per germline, CDR1 SGHAT and CDR2 FQNNGV. V gave up 1 base and J gave up 3 bases, with 13 bases separating them. CDR3 size: 16 residues. The CDR3 DNA sequence: TGTGCCAGCAGCTTAGGGGCAGGGGTTATCAATCAGCCCCAGCATTTT. It encodes CASSLGAGVINQPQHF.

The chain recombines TRBV2 with TRBJ2-3; D remains ambiguous. Trimming took off 2 bases at V and 6 bases at J, with 12 bases between the two ends. Germline-derived CDR1 and CDR2 are SNHLY and FYNNEI. This CDR3 has 14 amino acids. The CDR3 nucleotides are TGTGCCAGCAGTGAATCCCTCACACGGGATACGCAGTATTTT. This codes for CASSESLTRDTQYF.

This clonotype was seen more than once but under ten times. This chain joins TRBV6-2 or TRBV6-3 and TRBJ2-1; TRBD2 might be the D (5 bases). V lost 4 bases to trimming and J lost 5 bases, with 9 bases between them. The CDR3 consists of 13 residues. Germline CDR1 MNHEY, CDR2 SVGEGT. The CDR3 here is CASSSRLHNEQFF. CDR3 DNA sequence: TGTGCCAGCAGTTCTCGACTACACAATGAGCAGTTCTTC.

This rearrangement joins TRBV4-2 to TRBJ2-7, with 9 bases that match TRBD2. From germline, CDR1 is LGHNA and CDR2 YNFKEQ. This CDR3 is built from 15 residues. The J segment lost 4 bases and the V segment lost 0 bases, leaving 4 bases of the junction unmatched. The CDR3 here is CASSQDASGTYEQYF. The DNA for the CDR3 is TGTGCCAGCAGCCAAGATGCTAGCGGGACATACGAGCAGTACTTC.

In its sample, this clonotype was seen a few times. The chain links TRBV7-8 to TRBJ2-7; TRBD2 agrees at 7 bases. The CDR3 extends over 15 amino acids. Germline V gene sequence: CDR1 SGHVS, CDR2 FQNEAQ. Trimming took 5 bases from V and 6 from J; bases not matched to a gene: 13. The CDR3 sequence is CASSPNRDYRGEQYF. CDR3 in DNA: TGTGCCAGCAGCCCGAACCGGGACTATCGGGGCGAGCAGTACTTC.